This record looks at one T cell receptor beta chain sequence and its context. Its matching antigen is unknown. The source of the sample is a study of graft-versus-host responses after intestinal transplantation. Overall study: After anti-thymocyte globulin induction, recipients took tacrolimus and steroids for around three years.

General study findings and limits: When patients had graft-donor T cell macrochimerism, their allografts held high graft-versus-host to host-versus-graft clonal ratios. Circulating GvH clones peaking coincided with falling HvG clones soon after transplant.

Here immunoSEQ multiplex PCR was the method, and the copy in TCRdb shows in-frame clones only, minus some. The data contain about 89,000 clones, 91% of them singletons. Germline CDR1 reads LNHNV; CDR2 reads YYDKDF (reference sequence). This CDR3 region has 15 residues. V gave up 5 bases and J gave up 7 bases; unmatched junction bases: 10. This chain uses TRBV15 with TRBJ2-1, with 8 bases aligning to TRBD1. This sample comprised unstimulated CD4+ T cells sorted from spleen or lymph node cells, obtained before intestinal transplant. This receptor was obtained from a human donor who received an intestinal transplant. Here the CDR3 reads CATSWTGLGVNEQFF. The CDR3, as DNA: TGTGCCACCAGCTGGACAGGGCTTGGGGTTAATGAGCAGTTCTTC.